This T cell receptor (beta chain) was identified during a study of cytomegalovirus exposure and HLA in healthy donors. Across the study: Assignment to the Caucasian-associated ancestry cluster applied to more than 75% of the approximately 390 genotyped donors. General study points: TCR beta chains numbering approximately 150 were designated cytomegalovirus-associated. Accurate prediction of most subjects' HLA-A and HLA-B alleles from TCR beta sequences was reported.

It was with 60 Vbeta and 13 Jbeta primers that the PCR ran. Clones were read by immunoSEQ multiplex PCR, and TCRdb kept only the in-frame ones, dropping some. The sample lists around 150,000 clones; around 80% were seen once. V gave up 6 bases and J gave up 0 bases; unmatched junction bases: 3. The CDR3 sequence is 16 residues long. Remarks on this clone: Antigen specificity is unknown.

The material sequenced was PBMCs. The sequence came from a man aged 40-50 years in good health and CMV-seropositive. The chain combines TRBV23-1 with TRBJ2-6; 9 nucleotides align to TRBD1. TRBV23-1 is reported as an ORF; its role is uncertain. The CDR3 reads CASSRDRDSGANVLTF. CDR3 DNA sequence: TGCGCCAGCAGCAGGGACAGGGACTCTGGGGCCAACGTCCTGACTTTC.